This note documents a single TCR beta chain sequence. The sample comes from a study of T cells expressing NK-cell markers. TCRdb re-called the 5' RACE reads; one entry per CDR3 protein, DNA not given. The repertoire table contains about 400,000 distinct CDR3 sequences. The clonotype was recovered from a woman aged 50 to 65 in good health. Sequencing was performed on blood T cells: a sorted CD56 or NKG2C T cell subset, CD4+ or CD8+ T cells, or bulk PBMC T cells (not recorded which).

The CDR3 here is CASSVVPGTGPNTEAFF. The chain links TRBV9 to TRBJ1-1; TCRdb proposes TRBD1, but this gene call is untestable without DNA. The length of the CDR3 is 17 residues. Germline V CDR1 and CDR2: SGDLS, YYNGEE.